Sequencing of this TCR beta chain was carried out in a study of T-cell reconstitution after alpha-beta-depleted transplantation in children. The study, taken as a whole, reports: Reportedly, only several hundred clones from non-depleted graft cells drove alpha-beta T-cell counts at about two months. Surviving thymic progenitors and recipient T cells were the source of high TCRbeta diversity at day 60 in some patients. Once a year had passed after transplant, T-cell counts and diversity came mostly from newly produced T cells.

Remarks on this clonotype: Antigen specificity is unknown.

Unique molecular identifiers were incorporated during preparation of the TCRbeta library. TCRdb reprocessed the PCR reads with MiXCR, giving one entry per CDR3 protein. The top ten hold over 15% of the sample, which has about 140,000 distinct CDR3 sequences, about 9% seen once. The V gene end was trimmed by 4 bases and the J gene end by 4 bases; junction bases not matched to a gene: 6. Looked up from germline, CDR1 is SGHAT and CDR2 is FQDESV (reference sequence). The CDR3 sequence is 14 residues long. This chain connects TRBV11-1 to TRBJ2-5, with TRBD1 identical over 7 bases. The TCR comes from a female patient between 2 and 15 years old who had a stem cell transplant for congenital amegakaryocytic thrombocytopenia, so the T cells may come from the graft donor. This specimen was PBMCs, mostly from graft donor cells, taken 180 days after TCRalphabeta/CD19-depleted stem cell transplant. The CDR3: CASSSEQGSETQYF. In DNA form, the CDR3 reads TGTGCCAGCAGCTCAGAACAGGGGTCAGAGACCCAGTACTTC.